These T cell receptor beta chains were read from a single sample in a study of CD8 T cells in Susac syndrome. MiXCR, run by TCRdb on the immunoSEQ multiplex PCR reads, gives a single entry per CDR3 protein. Of tens of thousands of distinct CDR3 sequences listed, around 90% were seen once; the top ten hold 0.5% to 0.6%. The sample consisted of CD8+ T cells from PBMCs. The origin of the receptors is a human donor with multiple sclerosis. Both conserved end residues are part of each CDR3. D genes are given only for firm matches. Part of the rows lack a size; the others show once, few, many or a class for expanded clones.

v_call,d_call,clone_size,j_call,cdr3_aa,cdr3_nt
TRBV27,NA,NA,TRBJ2-5,CASSSIGGEETQYF,TGTGCCAGCAGTTCTATTGGGGGCGAAGAGACCCAGTACTTC
TRBV30,NA,NA,TRBJ1-4,CAWSLDGGEKLFF,TGTGCCTGGAGCCTGGACGGCGGGGAAAAACTGTTTTTT
TRBV3-1,NA,NA,TRBJ2-7,CASSQDNPAPGGYEQYF,TGTGCCAGCAGCCAAGATAACCCCGCTCCGGGTGGCTACGAGCAGTACTTC
TRBV4-1,NA,NA,TRBJ2-3,CASSQGRETDTQYF,TGCGCCAGCAGCCAAGGGCGAGAAACAGATACGCAGTATTTT
TRBV28,NA,NA,TRBJ1-1,CASSLYDRYTEAFF,TGTGCCAGCAGTTTATACGACAGGTACACTGAAGCTTTCTTT
TRBV7-8,NA,NA,TRBJ2-5,CASSPRQEQETQYF,TGTGCCAGCAGCCCTAGACAGGAACAAGAGACCCAGTACTTC
TRBV30,TRBD1,NA,TRBJ2-1,CAWSVRAGGHNEQFF,TGTGCCTGGAGTGTGAGGGCAGGGGGTCACAATGAGCAGTTCTTC
TRBV14,TRBD2,NA,TRBJ2-1,CASSQVNLAGGQNYNEQFF,TGTGCCAGCAGCCAAGTAAATTTGGCGGGGGGGCAGAACTACAATGAGCAGTTCTTC
TRBV4-1,TRBD2,NA,TRBJ2-7,CASSHLAGGSYEQYF,TGCGCCAGCAGCCACCTGGCGGGAGGCTCCTACGAGCAGTACTTC
TRBV6-7,NA,NA,TRBJ1-3,CASSSRTPGNTIYF,TGTGCCAGCAGTTCCCGGACTCCTGGAAACACCATATATTTT
TRBV5-6,NA,NA,TRBJ2-7,CASSLLALDNYEQYF,TGTGCCAGCAGCCTGTTGGCCCTGGACAACTACGAGCAGTACTTC
TRBV13,NA,NA,TRBJ2-3,CASSSRDRSTTDTQYF,TGTGCCAGCAGCTCACGGGACCGAAGCACCACAGATACGCAGTATTTT
TRBV20-1,TRBD2,NA,TRBJ2-4,CSANGGIGFAKNIQYF,TGCAGTGCAAACGGGGGGATTGGGTTTGCCAAAAACATTCAGTACTTC
TRBV28,NA,NA,TRBJ1-5,CASSLSRPQHF,TGTGCCAGCAGTTTATCTCGGCCCCAGCATTTT
TRBV19,TRBD2,NA,TRBJ2-1,CASSILAGALLFF,TGTGCCAGTAGTATACTTGCGGGAGCCCTATTGTTCTTC
TRBV2,TRBD2,NA,TRBJ2-1,CASRFGLADSYNEQFF,TGTGCCAGCAGATTCGGACTAGCGGACTCCTACAATGAGCAGTTCTTC
TRBV4-3,NA,NA,TRBJ2-1,CASSQDWPDNEQFF,TGCGCCAGCAGCCAAGATTGGCCAGACAATGAGCAGTTCTTC
TRBV5-8,NA,NA,TRBJ2-7,CASSFHPDFYEQYF,TGTGCCAGCAGCTTTCATCCAGATTTCTACGAGCAGTACTTC
TRBV5-6,NA,once,TRBJ1-1,CASSWGPENTEAFF,TGTGCCAGCAGCTGGGGCCCAGAGAACACTGAAGCTTTCTTT
TRBV6-1,TRBD2,NA,TRBJ2-1,CASSPSSGGDNEQFF,TGTGCCAGCAGCCCCTCGAGCGGGGGGGACAATGAGCAGTTCTTC
TRBV2,TRBD1,NA,TRBJ2-5,CASKVTGGDETQYF,TGTGCCAGCAAAGTGACAGGGGGTGACGAGACCCAGTACTTC
TRBV15,NA,NA,TRBJ2-3,CATSRYEERSSTDTQYF,TGTGCCACCAGCAGGTACGAGGAACGGTCGAGCACAGATACGCAGTATTTT
TRBV27,TRBD2,NA,TRBJ2-1,CASSRRDWRGGEQFF,TGTGCCAGCAGTAGGAGGGACTGGCGGGGGGGGGAGCAGTTCTTC
TRBV21-1,NA,once,TRBJ2-1,CASSPDRGQHNEQFF,TGTGCCAGCAGCCCCGACAGGGGGCAGCACAATGAGCAGTTCTTC
TRBV9,NA,NA,TRBJ2-5,CASSLEGSGRETQYF,TGTGCCAGCAGCCTAGAGGGGAGTGGGCGAGAGACCCAGTACTTC
TRBV27,TRBD2,NA,TRBJ2-7,CASRPLAAGPREQYF,TGTGCCAGCAGACCCCTAGCGGCCGGTCCTCGGGAGCAGTACTTC
TRBV12-3/TRBV12-4,NA,NA,TRBJ1-5,CASSLSTVNQPQHF,TGTGCCAGCAGCCTGAGTACAGTCAATCAGCCCCAGCATTTT
TRBV12-3/TRBV12-4,NA,few,TRBJ2-7,CASSLIGSGYEQYF,TGTGCCAGCAGTTTAATTGGCAGCGGCTACGAGCAGTACTTC
TRBV28,NA,NA,TRBJ2-7,CASSPDALRAAYF,TGTGCCAGCAGTCCCGATGCCCTACGAGCAGCGTACTTC
TRBV24-1,NA,once,TRBJ2-2,CATSDSLARGNTGELFF,TGTGCCACCAGTGATTCTCTGGCTAGGGGGAACACCGGGGAGCTGTTTTTT
TRBV19,TRBD2,NA,TRBJ2-1,CASTPEDSGANEQFF,TGTGCCAGTACTCCGGAGGATAGCGGGGCCAATGAGCAGTTCTTC
TRBV19,NA,NA,TRBJ2-1,CASSLLPSYNEQFF,TGTGCCAGTAGTCTGTTGCCGTCCTACAATGAGCAGTTCTTC
TRBV2,TRBD1,NA,TRBJ2-1,CASSGTGLHNEQFF,TGTGCCAGCAGTGGGACAGGGCTACACAATGAGCAGTTCTTC
TRBV19,NA,NA,TRBJ2-1,CATYSPRDESEQFF,TGTGCCACCTACAGCCCCCGGGACGAAAGTGAGCAGTTCTTC
TRBV20-1,TRBD1,NA,TRBJ2-2,CSARDRVTGELFF,TGCAGTGCCCGGGACAGGGTGACCGGGGAGCTGTTTTTT
TRBV3-1,NA,NA,TRBJ2-1,CASSQDNRYNEQFF,TGTGCCAGCAGCCAAGATAACAGGTACAATGAGCAGTTCTTC
TRBV7-9,NA,NA,TRBJ1-2,CASSLGGLDGYTF,TGTGCCAGCAGCTTAGGGGGTCTCGATGGCTACACCTTC
TRBV27,NA,NA,TRBJ1-5,CASSFSALSNQPQHF,TGTGCCAGCAGTTTTTCTGCTCTTAGCAATCAGCCCCAGCATTTT
TRBV11-2,NA,NA,TRBJ2-1,CASSSRGVNEQFF,TGTGCCAGCAGCTCCCGGGGAGTTAATGAGCAGTTCTTC
TRBV3-1,TRBD1,NA,TRBJ2-7,CASSTGQGTFYEQYF,TGTGCCAGCAGCACCGGACAGGGGACTTTTTACGAGCAGTACTTC
TRBV19,TRBD2,NA,TRBJ2-1,CASSTDLGAGGLNEQFF,TGTGCCAGTAGTACAGACTTGGGAGCGGGAGGGCTAAATGAGCAGTTCTTC
TRBV30,NA,NA,TRBJ2-7,CAWTIEGYEQYF,TGTGCCTGGACCATCGAAGGTTACGAGCAGTACTTC
TRBV19,NA,NA,TRBJ2-1,CASKTTGGAYNEQFF,TGTGCCAGTAAAACTACCGGAGGGGCCTACAATGAGCAGTTCTTC
TRBV30,NA,NA,TRBJ2-7,CAWSVGQGGYEQYF,TGTGCCTGGAGTGTCGGTCAAGGGGGCTACGAGCAGTACTTC
TRBV7-2,NA,NA,TRBJ2-5,CASSLALQQETQYF,TGTGCCAGCAGCTTAGCGCTACAGCAAGAGACCCAGTACTTC
TRBV12-3/TRBV12-4,TRBD1,NA,TRBJ1-3,CASSFGQAFSGNTIYF,TGTGCCAGCAGTTTCGGACAGGCGTTCTCTGGAAACACCATATATTTT
TRBV4-3,NA,NA,TRBJ2-5,CASSQDGQGQETQYF,TGCGCCAGCAGCCAAGATGGGCAGGGGCAAGAGACCCAGTACTTC